Sequencing of this TCR beta chain was carried out in a study of T cell repertoires in cytomegalovirus infection. Study summary: In public TCR beta signatures, there were indications of both CMV infection and matching HLA type. General observations from the study: Across the ex vivo response, the dominant clonotypes were HLA-C-restricted CMV-specific TCR beta clonotypes.

TCRdb fed the reads into MiXCR, producing one record per CDR3 protein. The sample has about 69,000 distinct CDR3 sequences, 25% to 30% seen once; the top ten hold 50% to 70%. V was clipped by 5 bases and J by 0 bases, with 9 bases between them. The germline V gene has CDR1 MDHEN and CDR2 SYDVKM. This CDR3 is built from 14 residues. With regard to this clonotype: Its antigen is currently unknown.

The receptor was isolated from a human donor in good health (CMV status not recorded). Some clones in this sample may be carry-over from other donors' samples. The sample consisted of CD8+ T cells from cultured PBMCs, taken from culture after CMV antigen stimulation. The J gene is TRBJ2-3, the V gene TRBV28; tentative D call: TRBD1 (5 bases). The CDR3 nucleotides are TGTGCCAGCAGTCTGACAGCTAGCACAGATACGCAGTATTTT. This gives the protein CASSLTASTDTQYF.